The sequence of this T cell receptor beta chain was determined in a study of cytotoxic CD8 clonotypes in ibrutinib-treated CLL. Study conclusions and caveats: Private clonotypes, not public ones, expanded at ibrutinib response.

TCRdb's table, derived via immunoSEQ multiplex PCR, lists solely in-frame clones and lacks some. In the table there are about 17,000 clones, about 61% of which are singletons. The CDR3 totals 16 residues. Germline V gene sequence: CDR1 SEHNR, CDR2 FQNEAQ (reference sequence). The V and J ends lost 5 bases and 0 bases, in that order; junction bases with no gene match: 6. A word on this clone: Antigen: not known.

The sequences come from PBMCs, collected after 12 months of ibrutinib treatment. The receptor comes from a human donor with chronic lymphocytic leukemia. The gene calls are TRBV7-9 and TRBJ2-3; 9 bases line up with TRBD2. CDR3 sequence reads: CASSLTSGSSTDTQYF. As DNA, the CDR3 is TGTGCCAGCAGCCTGACTAGCGGTTCTAGCACAGATACGCAGTATTTT. The full variable domain, in which reference TRBV7-9 and TRBJ2-3 provide the parts outside the CDR3, is DTGVSQNPRHKITKRGQNVTFRCDPISEHNRLYWYRQTLGQGPEFLTYFQNEAQLEKSRLLSDRFSAERPKGSFSTLEIQRTEQGDSAMYLCASSLTSGSSTDTQYFGPGTRLTVL.